This TCR beta chain came from a study of T cell changes during pregnancy in multiple sclerosis (dated 2019 in TCRdb). For context, the study as a whole: In women with multiple sclerosis, the researchers looked at how the T cell repertoire shifted as pregnancy progressed.

Library construction relied on the immunoSEQ multiplex PCR assay. Sourced from immuneACCESS, this table was stored by TCRdb with only in-frame sequences that have V and J called. A share of the clones is absent; for the studies checked, an unresolved V gene accounts for under half, and the remainder has no known explanation. Here the sample has approximately 50,000 clones; around 90% occur a single time. The ten most abundant clones make up roughly a tenth of the sample. Regarding this clone: There is no known antigen for this receptor. Per-nucleotide qualities are absent, and no much larger clonotype sits a single base away.

V is pruned by 6 bases and J by 0 bases, leaving 2 bases of the junction without a gene match. The CDR3, from cysteine to phenylalanine, totals 13 residues. The DNA shown is the 39-base CDR3, in frame from base 1. Sequences MNHEY (CDR1) and SMNVEV (CDR2) are obtained from the germline V gene (reference sequence). The receptor comes from a female donor with multiple sclerosis, enrolled in a pregnancy study. The specimen comprised CD8+ T cells from peripheral blood mononuclear cells, sampled after pregnancy. The chain links TRBV27 with TRBJ2-7; 7 central bases correspond to TRBD1. The CDR3 reads CASRGDSSYEQYF. The nucleotide sequence is given as TGTGCCAGCAGAGGGGACAGCTCCTACGAGCAGTACTTC.